The source of this TCR beta chain is a study of siplizumab effects on memory and regulatory T cells. Details on this clone: Antigen specificity is unknown.

The CDR3 is made up of 12 amino acids. Germline V CDR1 and CDR2: SEHNR, FQNEAQ (reference sequence). With 1 base removed from V and 7 bases from J, the gap between germline ends came to 7 bases. General study points: Naive T cells, seemingly more diverse than memory cells, seemed major alloresponse contributors. The study found that siplizumab significantly reduced alloreactive sequences traceable to unstimulated CD4+ memory cells.

The table came from immunoSEQ multiplex PCR; TCRdb's copy has only in-frame clones and leaves some out. The data show 70,000 to 90,000 clones, 93% seen once. The rearrangement joins TRBV7-9 to TRBJ1-1, with D possibly TRBD1 on 5 matching bases. Sequenced: CD8+ T cells sorted from blood. The receptor was isolated from a human donor in good health. The CDR3 here is CASSLVGGEAFF. The CDR3 DNA sequence: TGTGCCAGCAGCTTAGTTGGGGGTGAAGCTTTCTTT.